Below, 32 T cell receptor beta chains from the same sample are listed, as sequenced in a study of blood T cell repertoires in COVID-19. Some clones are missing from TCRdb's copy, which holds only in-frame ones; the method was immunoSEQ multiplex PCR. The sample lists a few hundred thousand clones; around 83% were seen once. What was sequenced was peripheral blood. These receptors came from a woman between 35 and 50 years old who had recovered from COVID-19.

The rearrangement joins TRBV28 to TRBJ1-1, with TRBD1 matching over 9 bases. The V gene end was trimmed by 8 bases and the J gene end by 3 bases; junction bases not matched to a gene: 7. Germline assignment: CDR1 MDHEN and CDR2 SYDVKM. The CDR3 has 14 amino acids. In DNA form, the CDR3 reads TGTGCCAGCGAAGGGGACAGGGAGTACACTGAAGCTTTCTTT. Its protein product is CASEGDREYTEAFF.

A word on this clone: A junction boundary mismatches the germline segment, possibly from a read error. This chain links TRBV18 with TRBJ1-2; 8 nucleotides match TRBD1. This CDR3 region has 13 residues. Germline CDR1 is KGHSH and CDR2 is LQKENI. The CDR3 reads CASSPPGTGTLLF. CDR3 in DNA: TGTGCCAGCTCACCCCCCGGGACAGGAACGCTCCTCTTC.

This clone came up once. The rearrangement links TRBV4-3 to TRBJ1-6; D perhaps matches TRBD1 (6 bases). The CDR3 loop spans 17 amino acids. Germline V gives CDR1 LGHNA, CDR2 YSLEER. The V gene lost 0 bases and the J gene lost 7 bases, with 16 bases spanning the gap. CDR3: CASSQEVVGAVNSPLHF. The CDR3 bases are TGCGCCAGCAGCCAAGAAGTAGTGGGGGCCGTCAATTCACCCCTCCACTTT.

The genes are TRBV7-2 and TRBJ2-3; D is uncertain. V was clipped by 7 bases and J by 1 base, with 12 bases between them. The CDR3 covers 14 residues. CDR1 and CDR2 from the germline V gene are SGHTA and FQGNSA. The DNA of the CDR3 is TGTGCCAGCACCCCGGTCCGTGGCACAGATACGCAGTATTTT. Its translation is CASTPVRGTDTQYF.

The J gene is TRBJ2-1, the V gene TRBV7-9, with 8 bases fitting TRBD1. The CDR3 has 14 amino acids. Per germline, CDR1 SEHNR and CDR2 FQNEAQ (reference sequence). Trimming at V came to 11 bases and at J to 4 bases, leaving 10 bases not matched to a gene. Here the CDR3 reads CAGEGGTGYNEQFF. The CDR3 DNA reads TGTGCCGGTGAAGGGGGGACAGGTTACAATGAGCAGTTCTTC.

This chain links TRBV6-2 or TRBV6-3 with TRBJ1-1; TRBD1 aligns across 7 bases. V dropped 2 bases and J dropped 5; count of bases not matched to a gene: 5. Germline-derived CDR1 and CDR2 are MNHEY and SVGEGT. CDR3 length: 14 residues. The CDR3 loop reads CASSYPGQRTEAFF. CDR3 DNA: TGTGCCAGCAGTTACCCGGGACAGAGGACTGAAGCTTTCTTT.

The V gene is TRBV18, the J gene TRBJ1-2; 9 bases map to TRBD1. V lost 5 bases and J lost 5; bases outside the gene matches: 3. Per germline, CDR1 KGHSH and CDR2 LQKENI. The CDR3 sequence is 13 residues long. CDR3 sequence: CASSTGTGYGYTF. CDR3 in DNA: TGTGCCAGCTCAACCGGGACAGGGTATGGCTACACCTTC.

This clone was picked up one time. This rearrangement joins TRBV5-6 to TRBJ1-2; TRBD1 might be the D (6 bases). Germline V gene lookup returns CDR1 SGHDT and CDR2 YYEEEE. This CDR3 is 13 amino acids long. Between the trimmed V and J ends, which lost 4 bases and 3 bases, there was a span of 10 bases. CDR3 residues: CASSQNRDYGYTF. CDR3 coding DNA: TGTGCCAGCAGCCAAAACAGGGACTATGGCTACACCTTC.

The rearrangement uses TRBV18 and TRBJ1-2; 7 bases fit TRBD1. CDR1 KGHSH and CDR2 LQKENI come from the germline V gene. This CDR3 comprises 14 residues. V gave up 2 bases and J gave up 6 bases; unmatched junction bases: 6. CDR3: CASSPERQGHGYTF. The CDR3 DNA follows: TGTGCCAGCTCACCAGAACGACAGGGCCATGGCTACACCTTC.

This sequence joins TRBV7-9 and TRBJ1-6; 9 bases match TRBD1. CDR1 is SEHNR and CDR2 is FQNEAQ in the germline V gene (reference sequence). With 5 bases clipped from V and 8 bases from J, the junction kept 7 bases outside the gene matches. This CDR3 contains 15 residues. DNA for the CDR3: TGTGCCAGCAGCCCAAAGGACAGGGGTGATTCACCCCTCCACTTT. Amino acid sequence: CASSPKDRGDSPLHF.

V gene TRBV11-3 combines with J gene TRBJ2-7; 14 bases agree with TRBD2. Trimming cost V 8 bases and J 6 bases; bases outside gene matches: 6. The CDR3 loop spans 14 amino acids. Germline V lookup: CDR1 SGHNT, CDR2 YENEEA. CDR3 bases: TGTGCCAGCGGCAGACTAGCGGGGGGGATCGAGCAGTACTTC. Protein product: CASGRLAGGIEQYF. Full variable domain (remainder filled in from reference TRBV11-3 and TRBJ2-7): EAGVVQSPRYKIIEKKQPVAFWCNPISGHNTLYWYLQNLGQGPELLIRYENEEAVDDSQLPKDRFSAERLKGVDSTLKIQPAELGDSAVYLCASGRLAGGIEQYFGPGTRLTVT.

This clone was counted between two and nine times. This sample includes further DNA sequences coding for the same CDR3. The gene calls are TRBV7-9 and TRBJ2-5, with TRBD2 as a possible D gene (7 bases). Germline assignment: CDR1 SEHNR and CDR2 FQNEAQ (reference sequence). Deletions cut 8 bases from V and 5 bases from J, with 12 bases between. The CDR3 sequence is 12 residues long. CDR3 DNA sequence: TGTGCCAGCCGGGGGGCTGGGGAGACCCAGTACTTC. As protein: CASRGAGETQYF.

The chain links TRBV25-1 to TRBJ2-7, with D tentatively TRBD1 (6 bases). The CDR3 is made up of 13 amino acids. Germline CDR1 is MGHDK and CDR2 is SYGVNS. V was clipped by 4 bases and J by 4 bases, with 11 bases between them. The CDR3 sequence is CASSVEQGYEQYF. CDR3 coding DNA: TGTGCCAGCAGTGTAGAACAGGGTTACGAGCAGTACTTC.

CDR3 loop: CAIMRDFNSPLHF. The DNA of the CDR3 is TGTGCCATCATGAGGGACTTTAATTCACCCCTCCACTTT. The chain employs TRBV10-3 and TRBJ1-6; D may be TRBD1 (5 bases). Per the germline V gene, CDR1 is ENHRY and CDR2 is SYGVKD. Trimming shortened V by 7 bases and J by 6 bases, and 10 bases separated the two germline ends. The CDR3 length is 13 residues.

Here the CDR3 reads CASSLVGTGFNEQYF. The CDR3 nucleotides read TGTGCCAGCAGCTTAGTCGGGACAGGGTTCAACGAGCAGTACTTC. The chain couples TRBV7-2 to TRBJ2-7, with 9 bases lining up with TRBD1. Trimming at V came to 1 base and at J to 5 bases, leaving 6 bases not matched to a gene. The CDR3 contains 15 residues. From germline, CDR1 is SGHTA and CDR2 FQGNSA.

This chain's CDR3 is CASSLEGGTGRAQYF. DNA of the CDR3: TGTGCCAGCAGCTTAGAGGGGGGGACAGGGAGGGCGCAGTATTTT. The V and J genes are TRBV7-2 and TRBJ2-3; 9 bases match TRBD1. Trimming took 1 base from V and 10 from J; bases not matched to a gene: 9. The CDR3 is 15 residues long. Germline lookup yields CDR1 SGHTA and CDR2 FQGNSA.

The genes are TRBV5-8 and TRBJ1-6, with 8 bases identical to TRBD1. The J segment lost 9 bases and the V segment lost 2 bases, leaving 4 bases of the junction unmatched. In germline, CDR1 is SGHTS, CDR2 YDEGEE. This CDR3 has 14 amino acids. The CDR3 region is CASSFQGAGSPLHF. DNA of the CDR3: TGTGCCAGCAGCTTCCAGGGGGCAGGTTCACCCCTCCACTTT.

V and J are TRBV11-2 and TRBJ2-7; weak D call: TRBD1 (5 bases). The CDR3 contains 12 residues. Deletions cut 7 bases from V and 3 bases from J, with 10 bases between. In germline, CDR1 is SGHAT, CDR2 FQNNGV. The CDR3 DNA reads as TGTGCCAGCACAATCCAGGGCTACGAGCAGTACTTC. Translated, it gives CASTIQGYEQYF. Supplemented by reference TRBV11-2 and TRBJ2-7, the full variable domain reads EAGVAQSPRYKIIEKRQSVAFWCNPISGHATLYWYQQILGQGPKLLIQFQNNGVVDDSQLPKDRFSAERLKGVDSTLKIQPAKLEDSAVYLCASTIQGYEQYFGPGTRLTVT.

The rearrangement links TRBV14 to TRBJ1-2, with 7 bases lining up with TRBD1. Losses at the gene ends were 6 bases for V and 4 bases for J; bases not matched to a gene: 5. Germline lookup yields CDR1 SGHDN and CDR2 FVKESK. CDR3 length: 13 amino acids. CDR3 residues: CASSQTGLYGYTF. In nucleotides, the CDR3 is TGTGCCAGCAGTCAGACAGGGCTCTATGGCTACACCTTC.

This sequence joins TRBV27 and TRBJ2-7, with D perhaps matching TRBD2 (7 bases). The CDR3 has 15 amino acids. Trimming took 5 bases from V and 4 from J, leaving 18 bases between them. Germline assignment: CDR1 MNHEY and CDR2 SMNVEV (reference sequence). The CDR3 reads CASSPPLAGAYEQYF. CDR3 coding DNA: TGTGCCAGCAGTCCTCCTTTGGCGGGGGCTTACGAGCAGTACTTC.

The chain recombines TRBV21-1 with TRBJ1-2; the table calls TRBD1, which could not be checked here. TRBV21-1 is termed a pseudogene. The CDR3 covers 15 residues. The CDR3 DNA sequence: TGTGCCAGCAGAGGAGGACAGGCGTTACCGTATGGCTACACCTTC. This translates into CASRGGQALPYGYTF.

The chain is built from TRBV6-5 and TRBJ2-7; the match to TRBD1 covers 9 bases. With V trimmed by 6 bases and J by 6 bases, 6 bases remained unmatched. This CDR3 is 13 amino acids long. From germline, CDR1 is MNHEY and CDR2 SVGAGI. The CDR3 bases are TGTGCCAGCAGGGGACAGGGTTGGGGCGAGCAGTACTTC. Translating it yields CASRGQGWGEQYF.

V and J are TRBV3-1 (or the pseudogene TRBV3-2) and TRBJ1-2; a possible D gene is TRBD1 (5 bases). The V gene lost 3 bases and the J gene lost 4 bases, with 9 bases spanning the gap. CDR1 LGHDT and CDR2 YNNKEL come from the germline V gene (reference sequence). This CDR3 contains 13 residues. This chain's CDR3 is CASSQPQGYGYTF. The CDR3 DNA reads TGTGCCAGCAGCCAGCCTCAGGGCTATGGCTACACCTTC.

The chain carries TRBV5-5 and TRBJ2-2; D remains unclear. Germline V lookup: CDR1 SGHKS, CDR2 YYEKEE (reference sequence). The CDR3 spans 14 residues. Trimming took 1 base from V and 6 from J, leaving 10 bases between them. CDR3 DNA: TGTGCCAGCAGCTTGTACAGCTTAGCCGGGGAGCTGTTTTTT. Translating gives CASSLYSLAGELFF.

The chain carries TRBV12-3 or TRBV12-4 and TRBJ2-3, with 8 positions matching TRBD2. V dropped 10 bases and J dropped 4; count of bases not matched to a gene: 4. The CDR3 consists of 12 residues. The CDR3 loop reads CATGTSADTQYF. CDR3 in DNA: TGTGCCACCGGGACTAGTGCAGATACGCAGTATTTT.

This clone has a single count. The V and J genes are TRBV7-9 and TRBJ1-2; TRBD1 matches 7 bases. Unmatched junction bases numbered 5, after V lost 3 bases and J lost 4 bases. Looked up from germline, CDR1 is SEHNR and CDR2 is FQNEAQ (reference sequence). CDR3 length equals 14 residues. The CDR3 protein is CASSFSTGTYGYTF. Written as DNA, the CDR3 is TGTGCCAGCAGCTTCTCGACAGGGACCTATGGCTACACCTTC.

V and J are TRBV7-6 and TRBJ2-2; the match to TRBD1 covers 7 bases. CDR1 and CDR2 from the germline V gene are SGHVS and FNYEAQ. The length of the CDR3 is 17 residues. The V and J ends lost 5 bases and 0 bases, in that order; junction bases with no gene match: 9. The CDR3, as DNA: TGTGCCAGCAGCGCACCGGGACAGACGCCGAACACCGGGGAGCTGTTTTTT. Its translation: CASSAPGQTPNTGELFF.

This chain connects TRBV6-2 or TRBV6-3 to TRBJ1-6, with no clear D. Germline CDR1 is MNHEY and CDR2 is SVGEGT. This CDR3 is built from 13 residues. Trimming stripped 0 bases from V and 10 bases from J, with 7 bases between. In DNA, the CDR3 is TGTGCCAGCAGTTACTCAAGGGAGTCACCCCTCCACTTT. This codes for CASSYSRESPLHF.

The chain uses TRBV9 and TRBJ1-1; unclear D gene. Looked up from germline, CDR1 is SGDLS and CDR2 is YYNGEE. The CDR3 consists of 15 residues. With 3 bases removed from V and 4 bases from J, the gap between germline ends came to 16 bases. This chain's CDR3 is CASSAISGFSTEAFF. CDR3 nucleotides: TGTGCCAGCAGCGCAATATCGGGGTTCAGCACTGAAGCTTTCTTT.

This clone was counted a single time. DNA of the CDR3: TGTGCCAGCAGCTTAGTACAGGGGCAATTCACAGATACGCAGTATTTT. As protein: CASSLVQGQFTDTQYF. The chain joins TRBV7-6 to TRBJ2-3, with TRBD1 identical over 7 bases. Looked up from germline, CDR1 is SGHVS and CDR2 is FNYEAQ. This CDR3 spans 16 amino acids. Unmatched junction bases numbered 6, after V lost 1 base and J lost 2 bases.

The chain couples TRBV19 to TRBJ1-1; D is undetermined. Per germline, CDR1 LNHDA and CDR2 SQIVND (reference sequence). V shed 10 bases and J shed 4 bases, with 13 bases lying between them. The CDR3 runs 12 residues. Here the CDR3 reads CATDGIPTEAFF. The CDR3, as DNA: TGTGCCACGGACGGGATTCCCACTGAAGCTTTCTTT.

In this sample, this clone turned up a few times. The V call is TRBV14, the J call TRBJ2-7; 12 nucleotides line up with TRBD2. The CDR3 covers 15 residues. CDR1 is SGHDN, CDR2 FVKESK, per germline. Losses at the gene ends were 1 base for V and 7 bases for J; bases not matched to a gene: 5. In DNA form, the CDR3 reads TGTGCCAGCAGCCAAGTATCGGGACTAGCGGGTGAGCAGTACTTC. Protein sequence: CASSQVSGLAGEQYF.